This TCR beta chain originates from a study of vaccination effects on CD4 cells after COVID-19. Regarding this clone: Its antigen remains unidentified.

TCRdb keeps only in-frame clones here, not all; method: immunoSEQ multiplex PCR. In the table there are almost 30,000 clones, roughly 74% of which are singletons. CDR3 length: 16 residues. In germline, CDR1 is KGHSH, CDR2 LQKENI. Trimming removed 2 bases at V and 3 bases at J, with 15 bases between. Antigen-specific CD4+ T cells were expanded (with viral peptide pools) by the ViraFEST assay ahead of sequencing. Having been cultured for approximately ten days, the cells underwent CD4+ T cell isolation. As their vaccination, participants received two doses of either BNT162b2 or mRNA-1273. About 2.1 million PBMC were seeded per well and grown in the presence of roughly 10 IU/ml IL-2 and approximately 11 ug/ml peptides.

The specimen was CD4+ T cells from PBMCs cultured with HCoV-OC43 spike peptides, collected after COVID-19 vaccination. Documented subset: HCoV-OC43 spike overlapping peptide pool stimulation. The chain employs TRBV18 and TRBJ2-3; TRBD2 might be the D (6 bases). This receptor was taken from a human donor who received a COVID-19 vaccine. DNA for the CDR3: TGTGCCAGCTCACCAACAGGAGGGCTGGGGACAGATACGCAGTATTTT. Translated: CASSPTGGLGTDTQYF.